This T cell receptor beta chain was recovered during a study of blood T cell repertoires in COVID-19. Study context: Material from acute and convalescent COVID-19 was sourced from the United States, Italy and Spain. PBMCs, B-cell-depleted T cells, or T cells provided the cDNA or gDNA that made up the material.

Method: immunoSEQ multiplex PCR; TCRdb's copy keeps in-frame clones and lacks some. The data hold 150,000 to 200,000 clones, with 65% to 85% observed a single time. Trimming removed 7 bases from V and 2 bases from J, with 9 bases in between. The CDR3 sequence is 13 residues long. The clonotype originates from a man aged 55-75 years with active or convalescent COVID-19. V gene TRBV12-3 or TRBV12-4 combines with J gene TRBJ1-3, with D perhaps TRBD1 (6 bases). Sequenced input: peripheral blood. This chain's CDR3 is CASTGETGNTIYF. CDR3 nucleotides: TGTGCCAGCACAGGGGAGACTGGAAACACCATATATTTT.